The TCR beta chain described here comes from a study of blood T cell repertoires in COVID-19. With 4 bases removed from V and 4 bases from J, the gap between germline ends came to 17 bases. CDR1 MGHRA and CDR2 YSYEKL come from the germline V gene. This CDR3 region has 15 residues. Libraries were prepared by immunoSEQ multiplex PCR; TCRdb keeps only in-frame clonotypes and omits some of them. The sample lists about 170,000 clones; over 85% were seen once. The clonotype comes from a woman aged 50 to 60 with acute or convalescent COVID-19. This chain uses TRBV4-1 with TRBJ2-7, with unresolved D. The sample comprised peripheral blood. The CDR3, as DNA: TGCGCCAGCAGCCCTAATGTTCAATGGAGTTACGAGCAGTACTTC. This codes for CASSPNVQWSYEQYF.